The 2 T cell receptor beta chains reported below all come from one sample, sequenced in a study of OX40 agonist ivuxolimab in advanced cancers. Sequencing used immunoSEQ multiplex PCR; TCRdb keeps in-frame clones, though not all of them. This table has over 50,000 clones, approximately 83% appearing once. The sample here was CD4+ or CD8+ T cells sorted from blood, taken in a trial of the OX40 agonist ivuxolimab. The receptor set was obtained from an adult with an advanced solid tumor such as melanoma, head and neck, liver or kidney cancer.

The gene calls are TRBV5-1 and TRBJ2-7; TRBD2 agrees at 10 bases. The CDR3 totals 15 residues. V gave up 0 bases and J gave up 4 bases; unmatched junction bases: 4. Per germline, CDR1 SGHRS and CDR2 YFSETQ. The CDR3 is CASSLGTSGQYEQYF. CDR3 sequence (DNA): TGCGCCAGCAGCTTGGGGACTAGCGGACAATACGAGCAGTACTTC.

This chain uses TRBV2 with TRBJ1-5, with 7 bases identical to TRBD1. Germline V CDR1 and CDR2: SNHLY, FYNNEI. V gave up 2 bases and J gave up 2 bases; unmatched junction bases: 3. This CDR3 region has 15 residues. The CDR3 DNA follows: TGTGCCAGCAGTGAAACAGGGGTTGGCAATCAGCCCCAGCATTTT. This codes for CASSETGVGNQPQHF.